This T cell receptor (beta chain) is from a study of human T cells and chemical hapten exposure. About the study: It was small differences in pooled library volume that mainly caused per-sample TCR yields to vary. Study-wide results and limits: Expanded TCRs were compared with controls, and the expanded TCRs formed significantly more large CDR3 similarity clusters.

This clonotype occurred a few times. Its antigen is not identified. At one boundary the junction diverges from the germline segment, which might be a read error. From the RACE reads, TCRdb called clonotypes with MiXCR, one entry per CDR3 protein. The table includes approximately 79,000 distinct CDR3 sequences, about 9.3% detected once. There are 14 residues in the CDR3. CDR1 is SNHLY, CDR2 FYNNEI, per germline. The time point was: patch test 1, 2 weeks after DPC sensitization. Indicated treatment: therapeutic diphenylcyclopropenone sensitization with weekly scalp DPC. This rearrangement joins TRBV2 to TRBJ1-5; perhaps TRBD1 as D (6 bases). The source material was whole blood, sampled in connection with sensitization to the hapten diphenylcyclopropenone (DPC). The origin of this receptor is a woman between 45 and 60 years old with alopecia areata. Some clones in this sample may be carry-over from other donors' samples. CDR3 nucleotides: TGTGCCAGCAGCGAAGACAGGAAGCCTAGGCCCCAGCATTTT. Encoded protein: CASSEDRKPRPQHF.